A single sample gave rise to the 27 T cell receptor beta chains below, sequenced in a study of T-cell reconstitution after alpha-beta-depleted transplantation in children. Unique molecular identifiers tagged the TCRbeta library. One entry per CDR3 protein, called by TCRdb with MiXCR from the PCR reads. The table records 450,000 to 600,000 distinct CDR3 sequences, approximately 32% of them present only once. The sample here was PBMCs from the stem cell graft donor, taken from the stem cell graft. The receptors here all came from a human donor who donated a stem cell graft to a child with aplastic anemia.

This clonotype was seen at least ten times. The chain is built from TRBV6-2 or TRBV6-3 and TRBJ2-7; D perhaps matches TRBD2 (6 bases). This CDR3 is built from 14 residues. Germline CDR1 reads MNHEY; CDR2 reads SVGEGT. Trimming removed 3 bases from V and 1 base from J, with 10 bases in between. In DNA form, the CDR3 reads TGTGCCAGCAGTTATAGCGGATCTTCCTACGAGCAGTACTTC. It codes for CASSYSGSSYEQYF.

This chain connects TRBV11-2 to TRBJ2-1, with 7 bases fitting TRBD1. Trimming took 5 bases from V and 0 from J; bases not matched to a gene: 4. Germline CDR1 and CDR2: SGHAT and FQNNGV. The CDR3 is 15 residues long. CDR3 protein: CASSEPGGSYNEQFF. The CDR3 nucleotides are TGTGCCAGCAGCGAACCAGGGGGCTCCTACAATGAGCAGTTCTTC.

This clonotype has only a few counts. The chain couples TRBV7-2 to TRBJ2-4, with D uncertain. Germline CDR1 is SGHTA and CDR2 is FQGNSA. This CDR3 region has 15 residues. The V gene lost 1 base and the J gene lost 1 base, with 8 bases spanning the gap. The chain's CDR3 is CASSLEGAAKNIQYF. The CDR3 DNA follows: TGTGCCAGCAGCTTAGAAGGAGCGGCCAAAAACATTCAGTACTTC.

The chain joins TRBV6-1 to TRBJ2-3, with a possible D match to TRBD1 (5 bases). V lost 0 bases and J lost 4, with 17 bases in between. The CDR3 covers 17 residues. Looked up from germline, CDR1 is MNHNS and CDR2 is SASEGT. The CDR3 DNA is TGTGCCAGCAGTGAAGCGCCCGTGCAGGGTTCAGCAGATACGCAGTATTTT. Translation gives CASSEAPVQGSADTQYF.

V and J are TRBV9 and TRBJ1-1; TRBD1 matches at 8 bases. Germline CDR1 reads SGDLS; CDR2 reads YYNGEE. V shed 1 base, J shed 4 bases, and the junction held 3 bases outside the gene matches. The CDR3 extends over 14 amino acids. This chain's CDR3 is CASSVQGASTEAFF. The CDR3, as DNA: TGTGCCAGCAGCGTACAGGGGGCTAGCACTGAAGCTTTCTTT.

In this sample, this clonotype turned up a few times. CDR3 in amino acids: CASRFSSGNTIYF. CDR3 nucleotide sequence: TGTGCCAGCAGATTTAGCTCTGGAAACACCATATATTTT. V and J are TRBV7-2 and TRBJ1-3; the D is unclear. The germline V gene encodes CDR1 SGHTA and CDR2 FQGNSA. This CDR3 is 13 amino acids long. Trimming shortened V by 6 bases and J by 0 bases, and 6 bases separated the two germline ends.

In DNA form, the CDR3 reads TGTGCCAGCAGTTACGGGGCCCACTGGGAGCAGTACTTC. Its translation: CASSYGAHWEQYF. J is TRBJ2-7 and V is TRBV25-1; D may correspond to TRBD1 or TRBD2 (5 bases each). CDR1 and CDR2 (germline): MGHDK, SYGVNS. The V end lost 5 bases, the J end lost 7 bases, and 15 bases lay between the germline ends. This CDR3 has 13 residues.

The chain employs TRBV30 and TRBJ2-5; D is possibly TRBD2 (5 bases). Germline CDR1 and CDR2: GTSNPN and SVGIG (reference sequence). This CDR3 region has 12 residues. Trimming took off 0 bases at V and 6 bases at J, with 8 bases between the two ends. CDR3 region: CAWSVEGKTQYF. CDR3 DNA sequence: TGTGCCTGGAGTGTTGAGGGAAAGACCCAGTACTTC.

V gene TRBV25-1 combines with J gene TRBJ2-7; 11 bases map to TRBD2. V shed 4 bases and J 2 bases; nucleotides not matched to a gene: 4. Germline V gene sequence: CDR1 MGHDK, CDR2 SYGVNS. The CDR3 totals 15 residues. Here the CDR3 reads CASSAFSGRAYEQYF. CDR3 in DNA: TGTGCCAGCAGTGCATTTAGCGGGAGGGCCTACGAGCAGTACTTC.

V and J are TRBV20-1 and TRBJ1-2; D ambiguous. This CDR3 has 15 residues. Looked up from germline, CDR1 is DFQATT and CDR2 is SNEGSKA (reference sequence). Trimming removed 1 base from V and 4 bases from J, with 16 bases in between. CDR3 nucleotide sequence: TGCAGTGCTAGAGTAGTGGCGGCACCGGTCTATGGCTACACCTTC. Its translation is CSARVVAAPVYGYTF.

This chain's CDR3 is CASSDDRASRQYV. CDR3 sequence (DNA): TGTGCCAGTAGTGATGACAGGGCCTCAAGGCAGTACGTC. This chain uses TRBV19 with TRBJ2-7; 7 positions agree with TRBD1. CDR3 size: 13 residues. In germline, CDR1 is LNHDA, CDR2 SQIVND (reference sequence). The V and J ends lost 5 bases and 9 bases, in that order; junction bases with no gene match: 10.

The rearrangement joins TRBV5-5 to TRBJ2-2, with TRBD1 identical over 8 bases. CDR1 SGHKS and CDR2 YYEKEE come from the germline V gene (reference sequence). There are 15 residues in the CDR3. J lost 5 bases, V lost 4 bases, and 7 bases had no gene match. The CDR3 is CASSGAGGWTGELFF. In DNA form, the CDR3 reads TGTGCCAGCAGCGGAGCAGGGGGCTGGACCGGGGAGCTGTTTTTT.

The genes are TRBV5-1 and TRBJ1-1; maybe TRBD1 (6 bases). CDR1 is SGHRS, CDR2 YFSETQ, per germline. The CDR3 has 16 amino acids. V shed 4 bases and J shed 3 bases, with 19 bases lying between them. The CDR3 nucleotides read TGCGCCAGCAGCCTACCTCGGGGGGCCCCTGACACTGAAGCTTTCTTT. This gives the protein CASSLPRGAPDTEAFF.

This sequence joins TRBV30 and TRBJ1-1, with TRBD1 as a possible D gene (5 bases). The CDR3 extends over 20 amino acids. Germline CDR1 reads GTSNPN; CDR2 reads SVGIG (reference sequence). V shed 0 bases and J shed 7 bases, with 33 bases lying between them. CDR3 coding DNA: TGTGCCTGGAGTGTTACCCTGGGGGGACCGGTAGACATCAAGAAAGATGAAGCTTTCTTT. It codes for CAWSVTLGGPVDIKKDEAFF.

This clonotype occurred a few times. V and J are TRBV20-1 and TRBJ2-1, with 12 bases identical to TRBD2. Germline V gene data show CDR1 as DFQATT and CDR2 as SNEGSKA (reference sequence). This CDR3 has 14 amino acids. The V segment lost 2 bases and the J segment 10 bases; nucleotides outside the gene matches: 6. CDR3 region: CSARQLTSGREQFF. As DNA, the CDR3 is TGCAGTGCTAGACAACTAACTAGCGGGAGGGAGCAGTTCTTC.

The genes are TRBV6-1 and TRBJ2-7, with 8 nucleotides matching TRBD1. CDR3 length: 14 residues. The germline CDR1 and CDR2 sequences are MNHNS and SASEGT. J was trimmed by 9 bases and V by 3 bases; bases with no gene match: 10. The CDR3 loop reads CASSEDRVLGRQYF. For the CDR3, the DNA is TGTGCCAGCAGTGAGGACAGGGTCCTTGGAAGGCAGTACTTC.

The gene calls are TRBV5-1 and TRBJ2-3, with a weak D call TRBD2 (5 bases). V was shortened by 5 bases and J by 7 bases, with 11 bases between the two germline ends. The CDR3 extends over 12 amino acids. Germline loops: CDR1 SGHRS, CDR2 YFSETQ. CDR3 bases: TGCGCCAGCAGTCCGGACTCCAATACGCAGTATTTT. It yields the protein CASSPDSNTQYF.

This rearrangement joins TRBV7-6 to TRBJ2-1, with 8 bases that match TRBD1. Germline assignment: CDR1 SGHVS and CDR2 FNYEAQ. V lost 3 bases to trimming and J lost 6 bases; unmatched junction nucleotides: 10. CDR3 size: 16 residues. CDR3: CASSLNTGGLGNEQFF. CDR3 DNA: TGTGCCAGCAGCTTGAACACAGGGGGTCTGGGCAATGAGCAGTTCTTC.

A few counts support this clonotype. J is TRBJ1-1 and V is TRBV29-1, with D perhaps matching TRBD1 (6 bases). Trimming took 0 bases from V and 8 from J, leaving 10 bases between them. Per the germline V gene, CDR1 is SQVTM and CDR2 is ANQGSEA. CDR3 length equals 12 residues. CDR3 residues: CSVEDNREEAFF. The CDR3 coding sequence is TGCAGCGTTGAAGATAACAGGGAGGAAGCTTTCTTT.

The rearrangement uses TRBV20-1 and TRBJ1-2; TRBD1 might be the D (6 bases). There are 13 residues in the CDR3. V dropped 2 bases and J dropped 12 bases, with 19 bases sitting between them. CDR1 and CDR2 (germline): DFQATT, SNEGSKA (reference sequence). The CDR3, as DNA: TGCAGTGCTAGACTGCCGGGAGTGAGGACAGACACCTTC. This encodes CSARLPGVRTDTF.

The chain combines TRBV27 with TRBJ2-7; D assignment may be TRBD1 or TRBD2 (6 bases each). Germline lookup yields CDR1 MNHEY and CDR2 SMNVEV (reference sequence). Trimming stripped 6 bases from V and 3 bases from J, with 18 bases between. CDR3 length equals 15 residues. DNA for the CDR3: TGTGCCAGCAGACCGGGATGGGGGGCGAGCTACGAGCAGTACTTC. Residues: CASRPGWGASYEQYF.

V is TRBV10-3 and J is TRBJ2-1; D is unclear. The germline V gene has CDR1 ENHRY and CDR2 SYGVKD. The CDR3 contains 14 residues. Trimming shortened V by 6 bases and J by 7 bases, and 16 bases separated the two germline ends. The CDR3 DNA reads TGTGCCATCAGCGGCCTGGGGAATCGGAATGAGCAGTTCTTC. As protein: CAISGLGNRNEQFF.

The rearrangement joins TRBV28 to TRBJ2-7; 9 bases align to TRBD1. There are 16 residues in the CDR3. CDR1 MDHEN and CDR2 SYDVKM come from the germline V gene. The V and J ends lost 4 bases and 4 bases, in that order; junction bases with no gene match: 11. The CDR3 DNA reads TGTGCCAGCAGTTATTTTATAGGACAGGGGAGGTACGAGCAGTACTTC. Its protein product is CASSYFIGQGRYEQYF. Based on the CDR3 plus reference TRBV28 and TRBJ2-7, the full variable domain is DVKVTQSSRYLVKRTGEKVFLECVQDMDHENMFWYRQDPGLGLRLIYFSYDVKMKEKGDIPEGYSVSREKKERFSLILESASTNQTSMYLCASSYFIGQGRYEQYFGPGTRLTVT.

The chain's CDR3 is CASSPPTSGSPYEQFF. CDR3 DNA: TGTGCCAGCAGTCCCCCGACTAGCGGGAGCCCGTATGAGCAGTTCTTC. V usage is TRBV27 and J usage is TRBJ2-1, with 12 bases lining up with TRBD2. CDR3 length: 16 residues. The V gene's germline CDR1 is MNHEY and CDR2 SMNVEV (reference sequence). J gave up 8 bases and V 5 bases, and 10 bases lay outside the gene matches.

The chain employs TRBV7-2 and TRBJ1-2; 7 bases are shared with TRBD1. J lost 5 bases, V lost 7 bases, and 10 bases had no gene match. The CDR3 contains 14 residues. Germline V gives CDR1 SGHTA, CDR2 FQGNSA. The chain's CDR3 is CASTEDRALYGYTF. CDR3 coding DNA: TGTGCCAGCACCGAAGACAGGGCATTATATGGCTACACCTTC.

Concerning this clonotype: Without the conserved terminal phenylalanine or tryptophan, this CDR3 likely stems from a read error. The CDR3 region is CSARAGSITEAFS. The CDR3 nucleotides are TGCAGTGCTAGAGCAGGGTCTATCACTGAAGCTTTCTCT. V gene TRBV20-1 combines with J gene TRBJ1-1, with a weak D call TRBD1 (5 bases). The germline gives CDR1 DFQATT, CDR2 SNEGSKA (reference sequence). Trimming removed 1 base from V and 4 bases from J, with 10 bases in between. The CDR3 consists of 13 residues.

This clonotype turned up a few times. The V and J genes are TRBV9 and TRBJ2-5; 9 nucleotides match TRBD1. Germline V gene data show CDR1 as SGDLS and CDR2 as YYNGEE. Trimming cost V 0 bases and J 5 bases; bases outside gene matches: 5. CDR3 size: 15 residues. In DNA form, the CDR3 reads TGTGCCAGCAGCGTAGCTACAGGGGGCCGGGAGACCCAGTACTTC. Residues: CASSVATGGRETQYF.